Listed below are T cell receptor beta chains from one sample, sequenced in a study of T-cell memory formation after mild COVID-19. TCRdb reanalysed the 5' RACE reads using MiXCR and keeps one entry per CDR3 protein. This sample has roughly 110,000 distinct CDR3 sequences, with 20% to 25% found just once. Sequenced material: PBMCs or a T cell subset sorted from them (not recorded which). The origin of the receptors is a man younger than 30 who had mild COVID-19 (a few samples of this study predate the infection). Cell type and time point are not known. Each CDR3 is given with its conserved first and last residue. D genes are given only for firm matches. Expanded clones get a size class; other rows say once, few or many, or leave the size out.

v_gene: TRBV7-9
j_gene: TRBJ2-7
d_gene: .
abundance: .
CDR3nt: TGTGCCAGCAGCTTAGACACGGCTTCCTACGAGCAGTACTTC
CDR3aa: CASSLDTASYEQYF

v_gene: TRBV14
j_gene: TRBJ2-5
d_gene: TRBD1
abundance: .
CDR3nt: TGTGCCAGCAGCCAGCGGACAGGGTTAGGAGAGACCCAGTACTTC
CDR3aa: CASSQRTGLGETQYF

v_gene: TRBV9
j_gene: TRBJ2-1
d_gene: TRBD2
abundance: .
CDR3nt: TGTGCCAGCAGCGTAGAAATACTAGCGGGGGGCTCCTCCTACAATGAGCAGTTCTTC
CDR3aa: CASSVEILAGGSSYNEQFF

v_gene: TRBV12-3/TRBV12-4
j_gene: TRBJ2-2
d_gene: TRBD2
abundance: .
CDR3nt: TGTGCCAGCAGTTCCGAGTTACTAGCGGGCCTACCGAACACCGGGGAGCTGTTTTTT
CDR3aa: CASSSELLAGLPNTGELFF

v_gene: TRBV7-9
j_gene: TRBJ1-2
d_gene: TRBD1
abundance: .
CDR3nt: TGTGCCAGCAGCGCGCCGGGACAGGGGTTCTATGGCTACACCTTC
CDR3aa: CASSAPGQGFYGYTF

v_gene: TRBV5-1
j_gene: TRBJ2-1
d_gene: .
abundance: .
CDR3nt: TGCGCCAGCAGCTTCCGGGGGAGCTCCTACAATGAGCAGTTCTTC
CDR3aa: CASSFRGSSYNEQFF

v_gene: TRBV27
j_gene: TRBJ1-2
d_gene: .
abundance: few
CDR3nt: TGTGCCAGCAGTTTCCATCGCCGGGCGGGGTACTATGGCTACACCTTC
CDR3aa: CASSFHRRAGYYGYTF

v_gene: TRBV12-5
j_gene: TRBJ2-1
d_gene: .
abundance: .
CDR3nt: TGTGCTAGTGGTTTGAGGCAGGATGAGCAGTTCTTC
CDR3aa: CASGLRQDEQFF

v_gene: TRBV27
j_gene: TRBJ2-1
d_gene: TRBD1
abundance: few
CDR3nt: TGTGCCAGCAGTCCCCAGACAGGGCCCCACAATGAGCAGTTCTTC
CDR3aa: CASSPQTGPHNEQFF

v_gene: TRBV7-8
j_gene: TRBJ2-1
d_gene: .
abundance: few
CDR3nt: TGTGCCAGCAGCCAGACCTTTGACACCCACCATGAGCAGTTCTTC
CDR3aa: CASSQTFDTHHEQFF

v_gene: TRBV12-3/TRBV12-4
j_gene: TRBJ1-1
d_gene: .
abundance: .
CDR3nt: TGTGCCAGCAGTTTTGAGCTCATGAACACTGAAGCTTTCTTT
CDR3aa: CASSFELMNTEAFF

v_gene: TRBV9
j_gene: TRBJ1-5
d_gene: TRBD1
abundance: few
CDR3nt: TGTGCCAGCAGCGAGGGACAGGGGATGGATCAGCCCCAGCATTTT
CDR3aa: CASSEGQGMDQPQHF

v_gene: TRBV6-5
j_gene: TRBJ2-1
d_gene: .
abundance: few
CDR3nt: TGTGCCAGCAGTTACCAGGGGCTCGAATACAATGAGCAGTTCTTC
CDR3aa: CASSYQGLEYNEQFF

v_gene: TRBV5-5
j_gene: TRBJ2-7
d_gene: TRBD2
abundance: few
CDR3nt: TGTGCCAGCAGTGCCGGGACTACCTACGAGCAGTACTTC
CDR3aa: CASSAGTTYEQYF

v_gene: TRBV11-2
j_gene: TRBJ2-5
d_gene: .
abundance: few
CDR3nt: TGTGCCAGCAGCTTCGACATAGCGGCACGAGAGACCCAGTACTTC
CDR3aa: CASSFDIAARETQYF

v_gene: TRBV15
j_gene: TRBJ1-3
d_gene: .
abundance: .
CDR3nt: TGTGCCACCAGCACCTCAAGCTCTGGAAACACCATATATTTT
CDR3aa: CATSTSSSGNTIYF

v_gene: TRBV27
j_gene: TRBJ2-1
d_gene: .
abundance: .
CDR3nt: TGTGCCAGCAGTTTATCACGCAGGGTCCCGGGCAATGAGCAGTTCTTC
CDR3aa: CASSLSRRVPGNEQFF

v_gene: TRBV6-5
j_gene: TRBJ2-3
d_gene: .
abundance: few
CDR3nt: TGTGCCAGCAGTTACTCGCGCCCCACGGATACGCAGTATTTT
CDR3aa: CASSYSRPTDTQYF

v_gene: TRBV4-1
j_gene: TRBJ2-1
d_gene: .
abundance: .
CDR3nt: TGCGCCAGCAGCCAAGCCATCGAGTACAATGAGCAGTTCTTC
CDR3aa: CASSQAIEYNEQFF

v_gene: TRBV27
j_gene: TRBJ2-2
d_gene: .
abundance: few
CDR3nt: TGTGCCAGCAGCGAGGGGGGGTTATACACCGGGGAGCTGTTTTTT
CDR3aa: CASSEGGLYTGELFF

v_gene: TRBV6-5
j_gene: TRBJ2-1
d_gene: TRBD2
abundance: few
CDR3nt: TGTGCCAGCAGTTTCGGGGGGGACTTCACTTACAATGAGCAGTTCTTC
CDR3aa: CASSFGGDFTYNEQFF

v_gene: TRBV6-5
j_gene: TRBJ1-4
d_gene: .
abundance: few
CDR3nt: TGTGCCAGCACCCCGGGGGGGGCTAATGAAAAACTGTTTTTT
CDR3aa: CASTPGGANEKLFF

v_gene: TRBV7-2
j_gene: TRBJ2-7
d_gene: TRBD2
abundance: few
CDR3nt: TGTGCCAGCAGCTCGACTAGCGGGGGGGTCTACGAGCAGTACTTC
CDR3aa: CASSSTSGGVYEQYF

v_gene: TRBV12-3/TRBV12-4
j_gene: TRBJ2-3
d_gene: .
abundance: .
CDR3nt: TGTGCCAGCAGATTTGGCGGGGGCGGAGATACGCAGTATTTT
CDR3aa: CASRFGGGGDTQYF

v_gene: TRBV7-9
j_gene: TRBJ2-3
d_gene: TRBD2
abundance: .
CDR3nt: TGTGCCAGCAGCCCCCTTCGAGCTAGCGGGAGCACAGATACGCAGTATTTT
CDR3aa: CASSPLRASGSTDTQYF